Presented here are 3 T cell receptor beta chains from one specimen sequenced in a study of cytomegalovirus exposure and HLA in healthy donors (dated 2017 in TCRdb). The library was built by means of the immunoSEQ multiplex PCR assay. A mixture of 60 forward primers for TCR Vbeta segments and 13 reverse primers for TCR Jbeta segments was used in the multiplex PCR. Drawn from immuneACCESS, this table holds only the in-frame rearrangements with V and J called that TCRdb kept. Clones are partly lost; checked studies trace under half to an unresolved V gene and leave the rest unexplained. For this sample there are tens of thousands of clones; approximately 80% appear just once. Together, the top ten hold 20% to 25% of the sample. The sample consisted of PBMCs. The source is a woman in her forties or fifties in good health and CMV-seropositive.

V is TRBV28 and J is TRBJ2-2, with TRBD1 identical over 7 bases. Germline assignment: CDR1 MDHEN and CDR2 SYDVKM. This CDR3 region has 16 residues. J lost 1 base, V lost 2 bases, and 4 bases had no gene match. The CDR3 loop reads CASSLPRQGNTGELFF. DNA of the CDR3: TGTGCCAGCAGTTTACCGAGACAGGGGAACACCGGGGAGCTGTTTTTT.

V gene TRBV7-3 combines with J gene TRBJ2-2, with 7 bases aligning to TRBD2. The CDR3 length is 16 residues. The germline CDR1 and CDR2 sequences are SGHTA and FQGTGA. Losses at the gene ends were 2 bases for V and 4 bases for J; bases not matched to a gene: 7. CDR3 sequence reads: CASSLLGGGTTGELFF. The CDR3 DNA reads TGTGCCAGCAGCTTATTGGGCGGGGGAACCACCGGGGAGCTGTTTTTT.

On this clone itself: Other DNA sequences in the same sample also yield this CDR3. This CDR3 reads CASSPDRKNTEAFF. As DNA, the CDR3 is TGTGCCAGCTCACCCGACAGGAAGAACACTGAAGCTTTCTTT. The J gene is TRBJ1-1, the V gene TRBV18, with TRBD1 as a possible D gene (6 bases). Between the trimmed V and J ends, which lost 3 bases and 1 base, there was a span of 9 bases. CDR3 length: 14 amino acids. Germline V gives CDR1 KGHSH, CDR2 LQKENI. The variable domain in full, with the rest retrieved from reference TRBV18 and TRBJ1-1, is NAGVMQNPRHLVRRRGQEARLRCSPMKGHSHVYWYRQLPEEGLKFMVYLQKENIIDESGMPKERFSAEFPKEGPSILRIQQVVRGDSAAYFCASSPDRKNTEAFFGQGTRLTVV.